Listed below are T cell receptor beta chains from one sample, sequenced in a study of T-cell memory formation after mild COVID-19. TCRdb used MiXCR to reprocess the 5' RACE reads, holding one entry per CDR3 protein. There are hundreds of thousands of distinct CDR3 sequences in the sample; around a sixth occur only once, and approximately 20% lies in the top ten. Sequenced input: PBMCs or a T cell subset sorted from them (not recorded which). Source of these receptors: a man younger than 30 who had mild COVID-19 (a few samples of this study predate the infection). Cell type and time point are not known. Each CDR3 is given with its conserved first and last residue. Each record gives: V gene, D gene, J gene, clone size, CDR3 DNA, CDR3 protein. D genes are given only for firm matches. Not every row has a clone size; where given, it reads once, few, many or a size class.

>TRBV11-2|NA|TRBJ1-3|NA
TGTGCCAGCACTCGAGACGCGGACACCATATATTTT
CASTRDADTIYF
>TRBV30|TRBD1|TRBJ1-1|NA
TGTGCCTGGACCTCTCTGACAGGGATAAATGAAGCTTTCTTT
CAWTSLTGINEAFF
>TRBV20-1|TRBD1|TRBJ1-5|NA
TGCAGTGCTAGCCCGGGACAGAACAATCAGCCCCAGCATTTT
CSASPGQNNQPQHF
>TRBV10-3|NA|TRBJ2-5|many
TGTGCCATCGGAAAGGACAGAGCCACAGAGACCCAGTACTTC
CAIGKDRATETQYF
>TRBV7-9|NA|TRBJ1-2|few
TGTGCCAGCAGCGCAGGAGCAGGCATCTATGGCTACACCTTC
CASSAGAGIYGYTF
>TRBV28|NA|TRBJ1-2|NA
TGTGCCGGCTCCGGGGCAGCAAATGACTATGGCTACACCTTC
CAGSGAANDYGYTF
>TRBV7-9|TRBD1|TRBJ2-2|NA
TGTGCCATCCTTCCGGGACAGGGGGCTTTTGGGTCCGGGGAGCTGTTTTTT
CAILPGQGAFGSGELFF
>TRBV7-2|NA|TRBJ2-3|many
TGTGCCAGCAGCTTAGGAGGCAGCTACACAGATACGCAGTATTTT
CASSLGGSYTDTQYF
>TRBV2|NA|TRBJ2-5|NA
TGTGCCAGCAGCACAGGTCTCAGGGAGACCCAGTACTTC
CASSTGLRETQYF
>TRBV15|TRBD1|TRBJ2-7|NA
TGTGCCACCAGCAGAGTGGGACAGGGAGTCGAGCAGTACTTC
CATSRVGQGVEQYF
>TRBV11-2|NA|TRBJ2-5|many
TGTGCCAGCAATCTAGCGCACCAAGAGACCCAGTACTTC
CASNLAHQETQYF
>TRBV11-2|TRBD1|TRBJ2-1|NA
TGTGCCAGCAGCTCCATTACAGGGGGCGAGCAGTTCTTC
CASSSITGGEQFF
>TRBV6-6|NA|TRBJ1-1|NA
TGTGCCAGCAGCAGCCCGGATTTAAACACTGAAGCTTTCTTT
CASSSPDLNTEAFF
>TRBV10-3|NA|TRBJ1-3|NA
TGTGCCATCAGTGAGTCCACGGGGGCAACTGGAAACACCATATATTTT
CAISESTGATGNTIYF
>TRBV9|NA|TRBJ2-3|NA
TGTGCCAGCAGCGTTTTCCAGCTGGTGGGCACAGATACGCAGTATTTT
CASSVFQLVGTDTQYF
>TRBV29-1|TRBD1|TRBJ1-2|NA
TGCAGCGTTGACCTCGACAGGGCCTATGGCTACACCTTC
CSVDLDRAYGYTF
>TRBV4-3|NA|TRBJ2-7|few
TGCGCCAGCAGCCTTAGTATCCCCTACGAGCAGTACTTC
CASSLSIPYEQYF
>TRBV6-2/TRBV6-3|TRBD1|TRBJ2-1|many
TGTGCCAGCAGTTCGGGACAGGCCCCTGACAATGAGCAGTTCTTC
CASSSGQAPDNEQFF
>TRBV18|NA|TRBJ1-2|NA
TGTGCCAGCTCACCAGTTAATGAAAACTATGGCTACACCTTC
CASSPVNENYGYTF
>TRBV11-2|TRBD1|TRBJ1-1|NA
TGTGCCAGCAGCTCCGGACAGGGTAGGGAAGCTTTCTTT
CASSSGQGREAFF
>TRBV7-9|TRBD1|TRBJ1-3|few
TGTGCGTCACCGGGACAGCGAAGCTCTGGAAACACCATATATTTT
CASPGQRSSGNTIYF
>TRBV12-3/TRBV12-4|NA|TRBJ2-7|NA
TGTGCCAGCAGTTCCCCAGGGGTTCCCTACGAGCAGTACTTC
CASSSPGVPYEQYF
>TRBV5-5|TRBD2|TRBJ2-1|many
TGTGCCAGCAGCTTGTCAGGCGGGGGGTCCTACAATGAGCAGTTCTTC
CASSLSGGGSYNEQFF
>TRBV15|NA|TRBJ2-3|NA
TGTGCCACCAGCAGAGATAGTATCCGGCGGGGAGATACGCAGTATTTT
CATSRDSIRRGDTQYF
>TRBV4-1|NA|TRBJ2-2|few
TGCGCCAGCAGCCACAGGGGAAACACCGGGGAGCTGTTTTTT
CASSHRGNTGELFF
>TRBV7-2|NA|TRBJ2-1|many
TGTGCCAGCAGCTTAAGCTTGACAAAGCAGTTCTTC
CASSLSLTKQFF
>TRBV18|TRBD1|TRBJ1-5|few
TGTGCCAGCGCCCCGACAGGGGATCTCAATCAGCCCCAGCATTTT
CASAPTGDLNQPQHF
>TRBV6-2/TRBV6-3|TRBD1|TRBJ1-2|few
TGTGCCAGCAGTCTAGCCGGGACAGGGAGTTGCACCTTC
CASSLAGTGSCTF
>TRBV27|NA|TRBJ2-1|few
TGTGCCAGCAGTTTAATTGGGGAGATGTACAATGAGCAGTTCTTC
CASSLIGEMYNEQFF
>TRBV7-8|TRBD1|TRBJ1-5|NA
TGTGCCAGCAGCTTACCCCCCGGACAGGGGATGATAAATCAGCCCCAGCATTTT
CASSLPPGQGMINQPQHF
>TRBV4-1|TRBD1|TRBJ2-7|few
TGCGCCAGCAGCCGACCGGGACAGACCTACGAGCAGTACTTC
CASSRPGQTYEQYF
>TRBV7-8|TRBD1|TRBJ2-5|NA
TGCGCCAGCAGCCGGACAGGGATCGACCAAGAGACCCAGTACTTC
CASSRTGIDQETQYF